The 13 T cell receptor beta chains listed next were all sequenced from one sample in a study of CD8 T cells in ankylosing spondylitis. Overall study findings and caveats: What seemed typical of ankylosing spondylitis blood was a TCR beta motif built from roughly eight highly homologous variants.

TCRdb used MiXCR to reprocess the 5' RACE reads, holding one entry per CDR3 protein. The sample shows a few hundred thousand distinct CDR3 sequences, under 25% of them seen only once. Antigens of these TCRs are unknown. Sequenced material: blood, either unsorted or a sorted T cell fraction (not recorded which). These receptor sequences come from a male donor with ankylosing spondylitis.

This clonotype was recorded a few times. The V gene is TRBV5-1, the J gene TRBJ1-2, with a tentative D call TRBD1 (5 bases). Between the trimmed V and J ends, which lost 4 bases and 2 bases, there was a span of 9 bases. CDR3 length equals 13 residues. Per the germline V gene, CDR1 is SGHRS and CDR2 is YFSETQ. CDR3 residues: CASSIRDNYGYTF. In nucleotides, the CDR3 is TGCGCCAGCAGCATCCGGGACAACTATGGCTACACCTTC.

This clonotype turned up a few times. The chain is built from TRBV5-1 and TRBJ2-3, with 7 bases lining up with TRBD2. The V gene end was trimmed by 4 bases and the J gene end by 0 bases; junction bases not matched to a gene: 5. The CDR3 loop spans 15 amino acids. The V gene's germline CDR1 is SGHRS and CDR2 YFSETQ. DNA for the CDR3: TGCGCCAGCAGCATCAGCGGGACTAGCACAGATACGCAGTATTTT. This codes for CASSISGTSTDTQYF.

CDR3 residues: CSVQQTLGSELFF. DNA of the CDR3: TGCAGCGTTCAACAGACGTTAGGGAGTGAGCTGTTTTTT. The rearrangement joins TRBV29-1 to TRBJ2-2; a possible D gene is TRBD2 (5 bases). CDR1 is SQVTM, CDR2 ANQGSEA, per germline. The CDR3 sequence is 13 residues long. V was clipped by 5 bases and J by 11 bases, with 18 bases between them.

The V call is TRBV2, the J call TRBJ1-1; D is unresolved. This CDR3 is built from 13 residues. Germline assignment: CDR1 SNHLY and CDR2 FYNNEI. Trimming left V 4 bases short and J 5 bases short, with 11 bases between. The CDR3 coding sequence is TGTGCCAGCAGTGTTGGGGTCTGGACTGAAGCTTTCTTT. Translation gives CASSVGVWTEAFF. The full variable domain, in which reference TRBV2 and TRBJ1-1 provide the parts outside the CDR3, is EPEVTQTPSHQVTQMGQEVILRCVPISNHLYFYWYRQILGQKVEFLVSFYNNEISEKSEIFDDQFSVERPDGSNFTLKIRSTKLEDSAMYFCASSVGVWTEAFFGQGTRLTVV.

The rearrangement links TRBV12-3 or TRBV12-4 to TRBJ1-2; D call uncertain. The V end was cut by 6 bases, the J end by 4 bases, with 12 bases between. This CDR3 is built from 13 residues. CDR3 nucleotide sequence: TGTGCCAGCAGCCCACCTGGGGTCTATGGCTACACCTTC. Encoded protein: CASSPPGVYGYTF.

In this sample, this clonotype turned up many times. J is TRBJ2-7 and V is TRBV2; D ambiguous. Trimming removed 7 bases at V and 2 bases at J, with 15 bases between. The CDR3 is 14 amino acids. Germline lookup yields CDR1 SNHLY and CDR2 FYNNEI. CDR3 amino acids: CASTADNFAYEQYF. The CDR3 nucleotides are TGTGCCAGCACCGCCGACAATTTTGCCTACGAGCAGTACTTC.

In this sample, this clonotype turned up a few times. The chain has TRBV12-3 or TRBV12-4 and TRBJ2-1; D might be TRBD2 (6 bases). Trimming stripped 6 bases from V and 10 bases from J, with 16 bases between. The CDR3 loop spans 13 amino acids. The chain's CDR3 is CASSLNRDSEQFF. The CDR3, as DNA: TGTGCCAGCAGCCTCAACCGGGACTCCGAGCAGTTCTTC.

This chain joins TRBV12-3 or TRBV12-4 and TRBJ2-3, with 7 bases that match TRBD2. J was trimmed by 2 bases and V by 6 bases; bases with no gene match: 5. The CDR3 contains 14 residues. CDR3 coding DNA: TGTGCCAGCAGAGCTAGCGGCTACACAGATACGCAGTATTTT. It yields the protein CASRASGYTDTQYF.

This clonotype showed up just a few times. CDR3 nucleotide sequence: TGCAGCGTTGAACTGACAGGTGGTGCAGATACGCAGTATTTT. Protein: CSVELTGGADTQYF. This rearrangement joins TRBV29-1 to TRBJ2-3, with D possibly TRBD1 on 6 matching bases. This CDR3 has 14 amino acids. CDR1 is SQVTM, CDR2 ANQGSEA, per germline. V was cut by 2 bases and J by 4 bases, with 13 bases left in between.

This clonotype was detected only a few times. The genes are TRBV7-2 and TRBJ2-2; the match to TRBD2 covers 7 bases. J gave up 1 base and V 5 bases, and 7 bases lay outside the gene matches. The CDR3 has 16 amino acids. CDR1 and CDR2 from the germline V gene are SGHTA and FQGNSA. CDR3 DNA: TGTGCCAGCAGCCCCACTGGCGGGAGGAACACCGGGGAGCTGTTTTTT. It translates to CASSPTGGRNTGELFF.

The rearrangement joins TRBV28 to TRBJ2-7; 8 nucleotides line up with TRBD1. V was pared by 3 bases and J by 9 bases, with 4 bases of the junction left unmatched. Germline V lookup: CDR1 MDHEN, CDR2 SYDVKM. The CDR3 sequence is 12 residues long. CDR3 sequence: CASSLSTGGQYF. The CDR3 DNA reads TGTGCCAGCAGTTTGTCAACAGGGGGGCAGTACTTC.

The CDR3 loop is CASSLGRGRLSYEQYF. The CDR3 region has the DNA TGTGCCAGCAGCTTAGGTCGCGGGAGACTGTCTTACGAGCAGTACTTC. The rearrangement joins TRBV7-8 to TRBJ2-7; 7 bases match TRBD2. The CDR3 length is 16 residues. J was trimmed by 4 bases and V by 1 base; bases with no gene match: 10. Germline loops: CDR1 SGHVS, CDR2 FQNEAQ.

This clonotype was observed once. The V call is TRBV12-3 or TRBV12-4, the J call TRBJ2-3; D is possibly TRBD2 (5 bases). The CDR3 sequence is 16 residues long. Trimming cost V 5 bases and J 3 bases, with 18 bases left between them. CDR3 amino acids: CASSRSSVGGTDTQYF. The DNA for the CDR3 is TGTGCCAGCAGTCGCTCGAGCGTAGGCGGGACAGATACGCAGTATTTT.